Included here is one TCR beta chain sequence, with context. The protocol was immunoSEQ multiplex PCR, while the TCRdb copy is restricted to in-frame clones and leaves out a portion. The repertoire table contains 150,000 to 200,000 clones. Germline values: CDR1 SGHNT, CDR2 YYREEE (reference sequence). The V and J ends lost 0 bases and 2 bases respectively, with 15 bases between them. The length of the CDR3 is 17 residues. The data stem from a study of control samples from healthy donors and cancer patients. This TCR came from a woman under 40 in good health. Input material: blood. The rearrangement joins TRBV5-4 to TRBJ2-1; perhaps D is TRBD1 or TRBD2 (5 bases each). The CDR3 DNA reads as TGTGCCAGCAGCTTGGCCAGGGAGCGCTTAGCCTACAATGAGCAGTTCTTC. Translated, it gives CASSLARERLAYNEQFF.